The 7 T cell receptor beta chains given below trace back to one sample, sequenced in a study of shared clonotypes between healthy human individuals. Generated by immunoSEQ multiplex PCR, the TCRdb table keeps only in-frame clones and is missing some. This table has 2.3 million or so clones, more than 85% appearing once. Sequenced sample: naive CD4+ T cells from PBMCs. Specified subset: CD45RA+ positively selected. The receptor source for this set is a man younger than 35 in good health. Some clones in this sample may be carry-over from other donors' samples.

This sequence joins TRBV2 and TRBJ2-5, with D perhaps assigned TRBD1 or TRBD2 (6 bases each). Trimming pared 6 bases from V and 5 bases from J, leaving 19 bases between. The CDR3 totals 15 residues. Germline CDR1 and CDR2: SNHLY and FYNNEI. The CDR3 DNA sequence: TGTGCCAGCAGAGGGGGACTTGTCTTCAGGGAGACCCAGTACTTC. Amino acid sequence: CASRGGLVFRETQYF. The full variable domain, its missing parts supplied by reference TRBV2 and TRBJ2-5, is EPEVTQTPSHQVTQMGQEVILRCVPISNHLYFYWYRQILGQKVEFLVSFYNNEISEKSEIFDDQFSVERPDGSNFTLKIRSTKLEDSAMYFCASRGGLVFRETQYFGPGTRLLVL.

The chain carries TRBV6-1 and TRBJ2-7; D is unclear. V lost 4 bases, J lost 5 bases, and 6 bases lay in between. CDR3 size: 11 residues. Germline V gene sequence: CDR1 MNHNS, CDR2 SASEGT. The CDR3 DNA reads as TGTGCCAGCAGTGTACTGGACGAGCAGTACTTC. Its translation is CASSVLDEQYF.

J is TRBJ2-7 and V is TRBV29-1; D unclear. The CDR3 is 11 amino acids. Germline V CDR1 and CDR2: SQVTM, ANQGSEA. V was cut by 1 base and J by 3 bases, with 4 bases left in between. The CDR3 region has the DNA TGCAGCGTTGAAGGGGGCTACGAGCAGTACTTC. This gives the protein CSVEGGYEQYF.

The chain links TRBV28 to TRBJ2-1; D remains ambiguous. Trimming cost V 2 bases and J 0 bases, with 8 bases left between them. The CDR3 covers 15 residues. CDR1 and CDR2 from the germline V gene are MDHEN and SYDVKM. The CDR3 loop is CASSLPTFSYNEQFF. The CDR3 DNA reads TGTGCCAGCAGTTTACCCACGTTCTCCTACAATGAGCAGTTCTTC.

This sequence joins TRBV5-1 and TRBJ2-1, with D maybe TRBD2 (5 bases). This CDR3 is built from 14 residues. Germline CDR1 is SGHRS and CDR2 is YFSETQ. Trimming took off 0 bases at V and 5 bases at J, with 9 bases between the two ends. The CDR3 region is CASSLGGEDNEQFF. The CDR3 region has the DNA TGCGCCAGCAGCTTGGGGGGAGAGGACAATGAGCAGTTCTTC. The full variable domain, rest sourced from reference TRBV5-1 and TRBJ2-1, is KAGVTQTPRYLIKTRGQQVTLSCSPISGHRSVSWYQQTPGQGLQFLFEYFSETQRNKGNFPGRFSGRQFSNSRSEMNVSTLELGDSALYLCASSLGGEDNEQFFGPGTRLTVL.

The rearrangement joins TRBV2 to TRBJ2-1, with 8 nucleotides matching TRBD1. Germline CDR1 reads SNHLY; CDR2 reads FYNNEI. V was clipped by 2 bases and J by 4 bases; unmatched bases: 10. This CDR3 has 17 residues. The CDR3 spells CASSERQGTLGYNEQFF. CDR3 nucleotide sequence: TGTGCCAGCAGTGAACGACAGGGGACTCTAGGTTACAATGAGCAGTTCTTC.

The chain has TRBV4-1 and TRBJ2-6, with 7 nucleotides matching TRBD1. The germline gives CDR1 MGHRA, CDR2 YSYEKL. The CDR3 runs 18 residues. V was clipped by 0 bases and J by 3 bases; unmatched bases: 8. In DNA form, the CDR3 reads TGCGCCAGCAGCCAAGATGAGGGACAGCGAAATGGGGCCAACGTCCTGACTTTC. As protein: CASSQDEGQRNGANVLTF.